This T cell receptor beta chain originates from a study of shared clonotypes between healthy human individuals. Study in general: Used for every donor were three CD4 naive, three CD4 memory, two CD8 naive and one CD8 memory plate. Study-level points and caveats: Clonotype sharing among donors was expected to depend on sequencing depth.

Measured with immunoSEQ multiplex PCR; TCRdb has only the in-frame clones, and not every one. The table has hundreds of thousands of clones, around 72% seen once; the top ten hold 1.5% to 2%. In regard to this clone: The antigen is not known. This same CDR3 is encoded by further DNA sequences in the sample.

The study separated CD4+ cells into CD45RA+ naive and CD45RA-negative memory subsets. Germline lookup yields CDR1 SNHLY and CDR2 FYNNEI. V lost 5 bases, J lost 3 bases, and 8 bases lay in between. The CDR3 extends over 13 amino acids. Sequenced input: memory CD4+ T cells sorted from blood. The subset: CD45RA-negative fraction. The clonotype was recovered from a woman in her 30s in good health. This chain joins TRBV2 and TRBJ1-5, with D perhaps matching TRBD1 (5 bases). The CDR3 DNA is TGTGCCAGCAGTCAGGGCTACAATCAGCCCCAGCATTTT. Translated, it gives CASSQGYNQPQHF.